A single sample gave rise to the 3 T cell receptor beta chains below, sequenced in a study of tissue T cells after allogeneic stem cell transplantation. As to time point: mouse harvest day 14 after allogeneic transplant. The graft held 10^6 splenic CD5+ T cells and 10^7 T-cell-depleted bone marrow cells. Data came from immunoSEQ multiplex PCR; TCRdb stores just in-frame clones and leaves some out. The sample holds about 5,000 clones, less than 50% seen once. Sequencing was carried out using gut tissue. The receptors originated from a female BALB/c mouse given C57BL/6 T cells with graft-versus-host disease after an allogeneic hematopoietic cell transplant.

This clone is labeled medium-sized. Gene names are the mouse ones. Read coverage stops 1 residue before the CDR3 terminus; the germline J gene supplies the remainder. The chain employs TRBV26 and TRBJ1-6, with D maybe TRBD1 (5 bases). Being an ORF, TRBJ1-6 has a function that is uncertain. V lost 2 bases, J lost 3 bases, and 5 bases lay in between. The CDR3 runs 14 residues. CDR1 is KGHPV, CDR2 FQNQEV, per germline (reference sequence). The CDR3 bases that were read are TGTGCCAGCAGTCTGGACAGCTATAATTCGCCCCTCTAC. Residues: CASSLDSYNSPLY. The entire CDR3 protein is CASSLDSYNSPLYF.

Worth noting for this clone: Genes here carry mouse names. The read comes to an end 1 residue before the CDR3 does, leaving the germline J gene to fill in the end. The rearrangement uses TRBV29 and TRBJ2-2, with 7 bases that match TRBD1. This CDR3 is built from 15 residues. Germline-derived CDR1 and CDR2 are MSHET and SYDVDS. The V and J ends lost 4 bases and 4 bases, in that order; junction bases with no gene match: 6. CDR3 loop: CASSSTGRGTGQLYF. The sequenced CDR3 bases are TGTGCTAGCAGTTCGACAGGGAGGGGCACCGGGCAGCTCTAC. The variable domain in full, with the rest retrieved from reference TRBV29 and TRBJ2-2, is DMKVTQMPRYLIKRMGENVLLECGQDMSHETMYWYRQDPGLGLQLIYISYDVDSNSEGDIPKGYRVSRKKREHFSLILDSAKTNQTSVYFCASSSTGRGTGQLYFGEGSKLTVL.

A remark on this clone: Mouse germline and gene names are used. Read data end 1 residue before the CDR3 end; the end is taken from the germline J gene. This chain uses TRBV13-1 with TRBJ1-4, with 9 bases aligning to TRBD1. This CDR3 spans 13 amino acids. Germline V gives CDR1 NSHNY, CDR2 SYGAGN. Losses at the gene ends were 7 bases for V and 4 bases for J; bases not matched to a gene: 2. The DNA read from the CDR3 is TGTGCCAGCGGGACAGGGCTCAACGAAAGATTATTT. As protein: CASGTGLNERLF. The full CDR3 is CASGTGLNERLFF.